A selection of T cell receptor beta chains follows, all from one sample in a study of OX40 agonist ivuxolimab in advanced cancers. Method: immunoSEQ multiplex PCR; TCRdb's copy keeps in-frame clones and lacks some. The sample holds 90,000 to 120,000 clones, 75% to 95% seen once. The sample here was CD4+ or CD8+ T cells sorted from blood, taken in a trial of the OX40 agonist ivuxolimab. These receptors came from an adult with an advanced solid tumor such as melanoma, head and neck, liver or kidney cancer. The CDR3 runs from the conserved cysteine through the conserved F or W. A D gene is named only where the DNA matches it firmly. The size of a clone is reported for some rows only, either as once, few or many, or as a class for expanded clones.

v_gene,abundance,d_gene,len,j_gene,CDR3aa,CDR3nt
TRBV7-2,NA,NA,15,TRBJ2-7,CASSPRRGPSYEQYF,TGTGCCAGCAGCCCCCGCAGGGGTCCTTCCTACGAGCAGTACTTC
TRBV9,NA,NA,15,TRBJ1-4,CASSVAGGPNEKLFF,TGTGCCAGCAGCGTAGCCGGGGGCCCCAATGAAAAACTGTTTTTT
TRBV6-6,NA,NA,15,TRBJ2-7,CASTPDWTLTYEQYF,TGTGCCAGCACTCCGGACTGGACGCTTACCTACGAGCAGTACTTC
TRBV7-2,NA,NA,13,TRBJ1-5,CASQGGFHQPQHF,TGTGCCTCCCAGGGAGGCTTCCATCAGCCCCAGCATTTT
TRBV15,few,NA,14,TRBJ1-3,CATSRSVSGNTIYF,TGTGCCACCAGCAGGTCGGTCTCTGGAAACACCATATATTTT
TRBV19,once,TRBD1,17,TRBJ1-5,CASSTRTGGNSNQPQHF,TGTGCCAGTAGTACTCGAACAGGGGGTAATAGCAATCAGCCCCAGCATTTT
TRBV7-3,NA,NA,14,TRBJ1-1,CASSLLGVNTEAFF,TGTGCCAGCAGCCTCCTGGGGGTGAACACTGAAGCTTTCTTT
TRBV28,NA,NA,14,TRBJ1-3,CASHGLPSGNTIYF,TGTGCCAGCCACGGCCTGCCCTCTGGAAACACCATATATTTT
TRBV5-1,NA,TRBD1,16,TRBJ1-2,CASSPNGQAVRYGYTF,TGCGCCAGCAGCCCCAACGGACAGGCTGTTCGCTATGGCTACACCTTC
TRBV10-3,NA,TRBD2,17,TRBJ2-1,CAIRSWTSGSSYNEQFF,TGTGCCATCAGAAGCTGGACTAGCGGGAGTTCTTACAATGAGCAGTTCTTC
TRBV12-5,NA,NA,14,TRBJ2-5,CASGPRDFQETQYF,TGTGCTAGTGGCCCTCGGGACTTCCAAGAGACCCAGTACTTC
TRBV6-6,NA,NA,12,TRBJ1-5,CASRDGSQPQHF,TGTGCCAGCAGGGACGGTAGTCAGCCCCAGCATTTT
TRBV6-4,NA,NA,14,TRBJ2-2,CASSAAQGPGELFF,TGTGCCAGCAGTGCAGCTCAGGGTCCCGGGGAGCTGTTTTTT
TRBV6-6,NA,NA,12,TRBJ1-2,CASYPGGGGYTF,TGTGCCAGTTATCCAGGTGGAGGTGGCTACACCTTC
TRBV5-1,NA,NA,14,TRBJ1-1,CASSFQGEGSEAFF,TGCGCCAGCAGCTTTCAGGGAGAGGGATCTGAAGCTTTCTTT
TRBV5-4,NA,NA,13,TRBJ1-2,CASSLQGEDGYTF,TGTGCCAGCAGCTTACAGGGAGAGGATGGCTACACCTTC
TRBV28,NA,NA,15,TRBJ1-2,CASSFFRGAHYGYTF,TGTGCCAGCAGTTTCTTCAGGGGAGCCCACTATGGCTACACCTTC
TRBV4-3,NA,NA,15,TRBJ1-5,CASSQDRGSNQPQHF,TGCGCCAGCAGCCAAGACAGGGGTAGCAATCAGCCCCAGCATTTT
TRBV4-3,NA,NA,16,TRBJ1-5,CASSQESAYSNQPQHF,TGCGCCAGCAGCCAAGAGTCGGCATATAGCAATCAGCCCCAGCATTTT
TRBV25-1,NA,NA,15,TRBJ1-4,CASSDNRAGDEKLFF,TGTGCCAGCAGTGACAACAGGGCAGGCGATGAAAAACTGTTTTTT
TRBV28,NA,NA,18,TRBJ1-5,CASRTGEWWSYSNQPQHF,TGTGCCAGCAGGACTGGGGAGTGGTGGAGTTATAGCAATCAGCCCCAGCATTTT
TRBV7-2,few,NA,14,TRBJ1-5,CASSFRGVNQPQHF,TGTGCCAGCAGCTTCCGGGGTGTCAATCAGCCCCAGCATTTT
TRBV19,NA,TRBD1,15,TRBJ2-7,CASSIRGQGFHEQYF,TGTGCCAGTAGTATCAGGGGACAGGGCTTTCACGAGCAGTACTTC
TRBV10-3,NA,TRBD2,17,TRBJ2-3,CAISESTASGTTDTQYF,TGTGCCATCAGTGAGTCGACGGCTAGCGGGACAACAGATACGCAGTATTTT
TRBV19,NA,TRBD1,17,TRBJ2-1,CASSIDRGQGAWNEQFF,TGTGCCAGTAGTATAGATCGAGGACAGGGGGCCTGGAATGAGCAGTTCTTC
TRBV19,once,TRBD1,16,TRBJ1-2,CASSIVGTGANYGYTF,TGTGCCAGTAGTATAGTGGGGACAGGTGCTAACTATGGCTACACCTTC
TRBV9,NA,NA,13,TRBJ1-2,CASSQTGDYGYTF,TGTGCCAGCAGCCAGACAGGTGACTATGGCTACACCTTC
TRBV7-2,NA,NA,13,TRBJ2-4,CASSLERENIQYF,TGTGCCAGCAGCTTAGAACGGGAAAACATTCAGTACTTC
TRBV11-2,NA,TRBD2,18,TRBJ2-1,CASSFLAGGGRDYNEQFF,TGTGCCAGCAGCTTCCTAGCGGGTGGCGGGAGGGATTACAATGAGCAGTTCTTC
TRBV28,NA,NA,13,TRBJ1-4,CASTRHGGEKLFF,TGTGCCAGCACCAGACACGGGGGGGAAAAACTGTTTTTT
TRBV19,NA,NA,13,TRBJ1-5,CASTHRGNQPQHF,TGTGCCAGTACCCATCGGGGCAATCAGCCCCAGCATTTT
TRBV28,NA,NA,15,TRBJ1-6,CASSLGGLNNSPLHF,TGTGCCAGCAGCCTTGGGGGGCTTAATAATTCACCCCTCCACTTT
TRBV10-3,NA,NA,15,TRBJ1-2,CAISAPVGTGNGYTF,TGTGCCATCAGTGCCCCCGTCGGTACTGGAAACGGCTACACCTTC
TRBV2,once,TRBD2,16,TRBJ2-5,CASSREGLAGKETQYF,TGTGCCAGCAGTCGGGAGGGGCTAGCGGGTAAAGAGACCCAGTACTTC
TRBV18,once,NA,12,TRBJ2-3,CASSLEGDTQYF,TGTGCCAGCTCTCTCGAGGGAGATACGCAGTATTTT